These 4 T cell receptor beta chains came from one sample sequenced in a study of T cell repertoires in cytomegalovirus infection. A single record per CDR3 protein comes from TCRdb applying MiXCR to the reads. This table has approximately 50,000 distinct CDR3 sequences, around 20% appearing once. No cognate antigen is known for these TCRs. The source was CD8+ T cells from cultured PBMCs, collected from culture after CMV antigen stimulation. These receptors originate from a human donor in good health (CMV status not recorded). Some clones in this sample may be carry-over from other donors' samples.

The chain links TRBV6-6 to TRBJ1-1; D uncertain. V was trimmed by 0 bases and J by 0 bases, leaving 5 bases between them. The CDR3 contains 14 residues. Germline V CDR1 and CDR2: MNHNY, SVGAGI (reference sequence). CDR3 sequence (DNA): TGTGCCAGCAGTTACTCGCAGGTGAACACTGAAGCTTTCTTT. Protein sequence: CASSYSQVNTEAFF.

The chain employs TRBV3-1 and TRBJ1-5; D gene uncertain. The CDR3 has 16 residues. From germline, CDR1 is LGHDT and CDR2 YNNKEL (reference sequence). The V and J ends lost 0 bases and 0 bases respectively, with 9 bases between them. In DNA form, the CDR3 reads TGTGCCAGCAGCCAAGATTCAGGAAATAGCAATCAGCCCCAGCATTTT. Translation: CASSQDSGNSNQPQHF.

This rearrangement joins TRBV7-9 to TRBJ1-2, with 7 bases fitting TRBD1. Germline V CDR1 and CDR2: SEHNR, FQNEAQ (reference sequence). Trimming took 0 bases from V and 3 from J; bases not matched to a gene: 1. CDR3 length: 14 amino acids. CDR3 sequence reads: CASSLAQGDYGYTF. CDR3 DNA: TGTGCCAGCAGCTTAGCTCAGGGGGACTATGGCTACACCTTC.

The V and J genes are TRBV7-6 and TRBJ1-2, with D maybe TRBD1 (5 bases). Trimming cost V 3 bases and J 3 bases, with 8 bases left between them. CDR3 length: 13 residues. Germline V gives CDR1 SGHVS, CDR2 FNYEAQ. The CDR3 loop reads CASSLGGYYGYTF. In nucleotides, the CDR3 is TGTGCCAGCAGCTTGGGGGGTTACTATGGCTACACCTTC.